The 24 T cell receptor beta chains presented below share a single source sample, sequenced in a study of cytomegalovirus exposure and HLA in healthy donors. Researchers ran the PCR with 60 Vbeta and 13 Jbeta primers. Repertoires were generated with immunoSEQ multiplex PCR, while TCRdb's copy carries only in-frame clones and drops some. The sample yields more than 80,000 clones, 65% to 75% seen once. The source material was PBMCs. Every receptor here comes from a man between 60 and 70 years old in good health and CMV-seronegative.

This rearrangement joins TRBV7-9 to TRBJ1-4; TRBD1 matches 9 bases. The CDR3 spans 17 residues. V lost 4 bases and J lost 7; bases outside the gene matches: 13. CDR1 and CDR2 from the germline V gene are SEHNR and FQNEAQ (reference sequence). The CDR3 reads CASSYVPGQGFREKLFF. The CDR3 DNA follows: TGTGCCAGCAGCTACGTCCCGGGACAGGGCTTTCGTGAAAAACTGTTTTTT.

The chain's CDR3 is CAWAGGDEQYF. The DNA for the CDR3 is TGTGCCTGGGCGGGGGGGGACGAGCAGTACTTC. The chain uses TRBV30 and TRBJ2-7; 9 bases are shared with TRBD2. The V gene end was trimmed by 5 bases and the J gene end by 5 bases; junction bases not matched to a gene: 1. The CDR3 runs 11 residues. Germline values: CDR1 GTSNPN, CDR2 SVGIG (reference sequence).

This chain uses TRBV5-1 with TRBJ1-1, with a tentative D call TRBD1 (6 bases). CDR3 size: 14 residues. V lost 6 bases and J lost 1, with 13 bases in between. Germline assignment: CDR1 SGHRS and CDR2 YFSETQ. CDR3 in amino acids: CASTPGTSNTEAFF. The CDR3 DNA follows: TGCGCCAGCACGCCCGGGACATCGAACACTGAAGCTTTCTTT.

About this clone: Other DNA sequences in the same sample also yield this CDR3. The V and J genes are TRBV28 and TRBJ2-5; 8 positions agree with TRBD1. CDR1 MDHEN and CDR2 SYDVKM come from the germline V gene. The CDR3 loop spans 16 amino acids. V gave up 6 bases and J gave up 4 bases; unmatched junction bases: 13. The CDR3 nucleotides read TGTGCCAGCAGCACTCCAGGACAGGGCCTACGAGAGACCCAGTACTTC. Translated, it gives CASSTPGQGLRETQYF.

This clone has only a few counts. This chain connects TRBV9 to TRBJ1-2, with TRBD1 matching 7 bases. The CDR3 sequence is 15 residues long. V was pared by 4 bases and J by 3 bases, with 9 bases of the junction left unmatched. Per the germline V gene, CDR1 is SGDLS and CDR2 is YYNGEE. CDR3 in amino acids: CASSPRDSSYYGYTF. The CDR3 nucleotides read TGTGCCAGCAGCCCGAGGGACAGTTCATACTATGGCTACACCTTC.

V gene TRBV7-9 combines with J gene TRBJ2-3; 9 nucleotides agree with TRBD2. Germline V CDR1 and CDR2: SEHNR, FQNEAQ (reference sequence). The trim removed 4 bases at V and 0 bases at J, leaving 2 bases unmatched. CDR3 length equals 15 residues. CDR3 residues: CASSSAGGSTDTQYF. Here the CDR3 DNA reads TGTGCCAGCAGCTCGGCGGGGGGGAGCACAGATACGCAGTATTTT.

V usage is TRBV9 and J usage is TRBJ2-5, with 7 bases lining up with TRBD1. J lost 2 bases, V lost 4 bases, and 5 bases had no gene match. Germline V gives CDR1 SGDLS, CDR2 YYNGEE. The CDR3 has 14 residues. CDR3 coding DNA: TGTGCCAGCAGCCCGCGACAGGGTCAAGAGACCCAGTACTTC. Protein sequence: CASSPRQGQETQYF.

The V gene is TRBV27, the J gene TRBJ2-6; D possibly corresponds to TRBD1 (6 bases). V was clipped by 1 base and J by 0 bases, with 13 bases between them. The CDR3 has 18 residues. Germline V gene lookup returns CDR1 MNHEY and CDR2 SMNVEV (reference sequence). The CDR3 here is CASSLFGGSPSGANVLTF. In DNA, the CDR3 is TGTGCCAGCAGTTTATTTGGGGGCAGCCCCTCTGGGGCCAACGTCCTGACTTTC.

Concerning this clone: One junction end does not reproduce the germline sequence, and a read error may be involved. V usage is TRBV7-9 and J usage is TRBJ1-2; D not certain. The CDR3 is 12 residues long. CDR1 is SEHNR, CDR2 FQNEAQ, per germline (reference sequence). CDR3 nucleotide sequence: TGTTCCAGCAGCGCCGGGTCCTATGGCTACACCTTC. Translated, it gives CSSSAGSYGYTF.

The sample holds one count of this clone. The CDR3 is CASSAWQDPPYGYTF. The CDR3 bases are TGTGCCAGCAGTGCTTGGCAGGATCCCCCCTATGGCTACACCTTC. V and J are TRBV25-1 and TRBJ1-2; D gene ambiguous. There are 15 residues in the CDR3. From germline, CDR1 is MGHDK and CDR2 SYGVNS. Deletions cut 4 bases from V and 4 bases from J, with 16 bases between.

V and J are TRBV9 and TRBJ2-5; D possibly corresponds to TRBD2 (5 bases). Deletions cut 0 bases from V and 11 bases from J, with 14 bases between. The CDR3 length is 13 residues. CDR1 SGDLS and CDR2 YYNGEE come from the germline V gene. CDR3 in amino acids: CASSVASTGEQYF. For the CDR3, the DNA is TGTGCCAGCAGCGTAGCTTCCACCGGGGAGCAGTACTTC.

V and J are TRBV30 and TRBJ1-5; D unclear. V shed 2 bases and J shed 2 bases, with 16 bases lying between them. This CDR3 comprises 16 residues. The germline CDR1 and CDR2 sequences are GTSNPN and SVGIG (reference sequence). The CDR3 bases are TGTGCCTGGAGTCCATCGCCGGGTTCGGGCAATCAGCCCCAGCATTTT. It encodes CAWSPSPGSGNQPQHF.

This sequence joins TRBV4-2 and TRBJ2-5; 8 positions agree with TRBD2. V was pared by 4 bases and J by 7 bases, with 17 bases of the junction left unmatched. Germline CDR1 is LGHNA and CDR2 is YNFKEQ. This CDR3 is 17 amino acids long. CDR3 sequence (DNA): TGTGCCAGCAGCCTCCATAGCGGGGACTCAAGTGGGGGGACCCAGTACTTC. It codes for CASSLHSGDSSGGTQYF.

V gene TRBV29-1 combines with J gene TRBJ2-7; D not certain. Deletions cut 8 bases from V and 6 bases from J, with 26 bases between. Germline V gene lookup returns CDR1 SQVTM and CDR2 ANQGSEA. The CDR3 sequence is 15 residues long. The CDR3 is CSPEPPESDTPEQYF. CDR3 coding DNA: TGCAGCCCAGAACCGCCCGAATCAGACACCCCCGAGCAGTACTTC.

V and J are TRBV12-5 and TRBJ2-1; 10 nucleotides align to TRBD2. V gave up 6 bases and J gave up 6 bases; unmatched junction bases: 5. The CDR3 runs to 14 residues. Germline-derived CDR1 and CDR2 are LGHNT and FRNRAP. The CDR3 DNA is TGTGCTAGTGGCCAAGCGGGGGGGAGCAATGAGCAGTTCTTC. Amino acid sequence: CASGQAGGSNEQFF.

V is TRBV6-6 and J is TRBJ2-7; 8 positions agree with TRBD1. The germline gives CDR1 MNHNY, CDR2 SVGAGI (reference sequence). Trimming removed 2 bases from V and 5 bases from J; junction bases left unmatched: 11. The CDR3 totals 16 residues. The CDR3 DNA sequence: TGTGCCAGCAGTTACCCGGGACAGGTTGCCGGGGACGAGCAGTACTTC. Encoded protein: CASSYPGQVAGDEQYF.

This clone was found once. The chain is built from TRBV29-1 and TRBJ1-3; D is uncertain. CDR1 and CDR2 from the germline V gene are SQVTM and ANQGSEA. Trimming removed 7 bases at V and 16 bases at J, with 20 bases between. CDR3 size: 11 residues. In DNA, the CDR3 is TGCAGCGCTGGCGAGGTCGGGAACGTGTATTTT. This gives the protein CSAGEVGNVYF.

V and J are TRBV5-1 and TRBJ1-6; 7 bases agree with TRBD1. Germline assignment: CDR1 SGHRS and CDR2 YFSETQ. CDR3 length equals 18 residues. V lost 4 bases, J lost 2 bases, and 12 bases stayed unmatched. As DNA, the CDR3 is TGCGCCAGCAGCCTAACTAGACAGGGAGGCGCCTATAATTCACCCCTCCACTTT. This translates into CASSLTRQGGAYNSPLHF.

The gene calls are TRBV5-1 and TRBJ2-1, with no clear D. Germline CDR1 is SGHRS and CDR2 is YFSETQ. The CDR3 runs 15 residues. Trimming took 0 bases from V and 5 from J, leaving 12 bases between them. The CDR3 nucleotides are TGCGCCAGCAGCTTGGGGCAGTACGAGGACAATGAGCAGTTCTTC. Residues: CASSLGQYEDNEQFF. Combining the CDR3 with reference TRBV5-1 and TRBJ2-1 gives the whole variable domain KAGVTQTPRYLIKTRGQQVTLSCSPISGHRSVSWYQQTPGQGLQFLFEYFSETQRNKGNFPGRFSGRQFSNSRSEMNVSTLELGDSALYLCASSLGQYEDNEQFFGPGTRLTVL.

The gene calls are TRBV27 and TRBJ2-1; D remains unclear. This CDR3 contains 15 residues. In germline, CDR1 is MNHEY, CDR2 SMNVEV (reference sequence). Trimming removed 0 bases at V and 4 bases at J, with 10 bases between. The CDR3 here is CASSLSSSLYNEQFF. DNA for the CDR3: TGTGCCAGCAGTTTATCGAGCTCCCTATACAATGAGCAGTTCTTC.

The chain links TRBV19 to TRBJ1-5; D is ambiguous. V lost 1 base to trimming and J lost 0 bases, with 7 bases between them. Germline V gene lookup returns CDR1 LNHDA and CDR2 SQIVND (reference sequence). This CDR3 contains 15 residues. The CDR3 DNA sequence: TGTGCCAGTAGTATAGGTAGAAATAGCAATCAGCCCCAGCATTTT. Residues: CASSIGRNSNQPQHF.

This chain connects TRBV27 to TRBJ2-7, with a tentative D call TRBD2 (6 bases). Germline V gene sequence: CDR1 MNHEY, CDR2 SMNVEV (reference sequence). CDR3 length: 13 amino acids. The germline V and J ends were trimmed by 3 bases and 1 base, with 7 bases remaining between them. CDR3 nucleotide sequence: TGTGCCAGCAGTTTGGGGGGATCCTACGAGCAGTACTTC. As protein: CASSLGGSYEQYF.

V gene TRBV15 combines with J gene TRBJ2-2; TRBD2 matches 7 bases. The germline gives CDR1 LNHNV, CDR2 YYDKDF (reference sequence). The V gene end was trimmed by 0 bases and the J gene end by 4 bases; junction bases not matched to a gene: 11. This CDR3 is built from 18 residues. CDR3 DNA: TGTGCCACCAGCAGAGATATCGGCGGGGGATTATCCACCGGGGAGCTGTTTTTT. Amino acids: CATSRDIGGGLSTGELFF.

The V call is TRBV30, the J call TRBJ2-7; 11 nucleotides line up with TRBD2. V lost 2 bases, J lost 0 bases, and 3 bases stayed unmatched. Per germline, CDR1 GTSNPN and CDR2 SVGIG (reference sequence). The CDR3 consists of 15 residues. This CDR3 is CAWSPGLAGSYEQYF. DNA of the CDR3: TGTGCCTGGAGTCCCGGACTAGCGGGCTCCTACGAGCAGTACTTC.